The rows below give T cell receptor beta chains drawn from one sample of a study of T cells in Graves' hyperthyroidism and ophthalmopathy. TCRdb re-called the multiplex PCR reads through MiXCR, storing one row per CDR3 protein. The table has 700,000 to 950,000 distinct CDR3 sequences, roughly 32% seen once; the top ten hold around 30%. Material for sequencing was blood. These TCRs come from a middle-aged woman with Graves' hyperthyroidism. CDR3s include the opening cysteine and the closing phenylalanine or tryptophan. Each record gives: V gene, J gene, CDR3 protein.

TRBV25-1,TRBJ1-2,CAGHRDGYTF
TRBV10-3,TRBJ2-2,CASSPLGVGVPQTGELFF
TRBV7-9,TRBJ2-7,CASSQVVAGDYEQYF
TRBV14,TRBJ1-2,CASSDIPLNEGYTF
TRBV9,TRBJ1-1,CASSELGMGAMNTEAFF
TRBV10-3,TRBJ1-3,CAISGGQDGNTIYF
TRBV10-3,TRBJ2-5,CATGQQEAQYF
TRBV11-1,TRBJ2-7,CASSWGAGAEQYF
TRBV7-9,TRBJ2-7,CASSSHRGPGAASYEQYF
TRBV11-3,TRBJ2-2,CASRRVTGELFF
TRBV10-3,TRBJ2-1,CAIRGVGGAGNAGNEQFF
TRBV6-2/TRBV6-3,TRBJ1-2,CASSYKSRVSSGYTF
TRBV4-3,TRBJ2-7,CASSQDIGTKFSYEQYF
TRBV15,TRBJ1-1,CATSRDIGQGEAFF
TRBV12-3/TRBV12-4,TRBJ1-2,CASSFGIGSNYGYTF
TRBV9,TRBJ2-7,CASSLVGQLAEQYF
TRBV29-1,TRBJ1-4,CSVGGRAEKLFF
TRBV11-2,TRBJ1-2,CASMGNSYGYTF
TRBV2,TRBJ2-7,CASCSWGGSYEQYF
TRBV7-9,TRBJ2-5,CASSHGSGLAGAETQYF
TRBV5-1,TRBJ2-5,CASSPGPGPQETRYF
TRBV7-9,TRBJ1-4,CASSLATYRGTSEKLFF
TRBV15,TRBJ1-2,CATSRAMTGVIYGYTF
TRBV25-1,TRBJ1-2,CASSQEQGDGYTF
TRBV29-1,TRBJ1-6,CSVDDGATLHF
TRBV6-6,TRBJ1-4,CASSGQPNEKLFF
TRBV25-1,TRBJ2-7,CASSARGRGAFAYEQYF
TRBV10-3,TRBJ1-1,CAINMIQGPRYTEAFF
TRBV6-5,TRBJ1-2,CASTLGAGAYGYTF
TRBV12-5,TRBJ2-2,CASGLFATGELFF
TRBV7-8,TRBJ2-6,CASSLVTSGANVLTF
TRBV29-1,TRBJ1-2,CSVGVPGTEGGYTF
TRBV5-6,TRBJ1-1,CASSLLGSTGENTEAFF